Each of the 20 T cell receptor beta chains below was sequenced from the same sample in a study of vaccination and CD4 T cells after COVID-19. Their antigen targets remain unknown. Cultured CD4+ T cell DNA was sequenced using the Oncomine TCR Beta short-read assay. MiXCR, run by TCRdb on the PCR reads, gives a single entry per CDR3 protein. The sample lists about 18,000 distinct CDR3 sequences; over 40% were seen once. Time point specified: late sampling 161 to 241 days after vaccination in a few convalescent patients. Treatment here: approximately 10-day PBMC culture with coronavirus spike peptide pools or control peptides (ViraFEST assay). This specimen consisted of CD4+ T cells from blood, cultured in vitro, obtained about 7 months after SARS-CoV-2 vaccination. Receptors were obtained from a human donor who had recovered from COVID-19.

The count of this clonotype is one. This chain connects TRBV6-1 to TRBJ1-2; D gene ambiguous. Trimming pared 5 bases from V and 4 bases from J, leaving 14 bases between. CDR3 size: 14 residues. Germline V lookup: CDR1 MNHNS, CDR2 SASEGT. CDR3 amino acids: CASSQAPTVYGYTF. The CDR3 DNA follows: TGTGCCAGCAGTCAGGCCCCGACTGTCTATGGCTACACCTTC.

The J gene is TRBJ2-3, the V gene TRBV7-2; 9 nucleotides agree with TRBD2. This CDR3 has 15 residues. V shed 4 bases, J shed 2 bases, and the junction held 4 bases outside the gene matches. Germline V gives CDR1 SGHTA, CDR2 FQGNSA. The CDR3 region is CASSWGGGDTDTQYF. The CDR3 bases are TGTGCCAGCAGCTGGGGCGGGGGGGACACAGATACGCAGTATTTT.

The chain recombines TRBV11-3 with TRBJ1-1; D not certain. The CDR3 runs 12 residues. The germline CDR1 and CDR2 sequences are SGHNT and YENEEA. V was trimmed by 3 bases and J by 1 base, leaving 3 bases between them. This CDR3 is CASSFGNTEAFF. The CDR3 DNA is TGTGCCAGCAGCTTCGGGAACACTGAAGCTTTCTTT.

V is TRBV10-3 and J is TRBJ2-2; either TRBD1 or TRBD2 may fit D (5 bases each). Trimming cost V 10 bases and J 2 bases, with 14 bases left between them. The CDR3 extends over 14 amino acids. Per germline, CDR1 ENHRY and CDR2 SYGVKD. The CDR3 region is CATSVGDNTGELFF. The DNA for the CDR3 is TGTGCCACCTCAGTGGGGGATAACACCGGGGAGCTGTTTTTT.

This rearrangement joins TRBV7-3 to TRBJ2-3, with TRBD1 identical over 9 bases. Per germline, CDR1 SGHTA and CDR2 FQGTGA. V shed 5 bases and J 6 bases; nucleotides not matched to a gene: 6. The CDR3 runs 14 residues. CDR3 amino acids: CASSTQGAGDTQYF. For the CDR3, the DNA is TGTGCCAGCAGCACACAGGGGGCGGGTGATACGCAGTATTTT.

This clonotype has more than one count but fewer than ten. This chain uses TRBV7-2 with TRBJ1-1; D uncertain. Germline V gene lookup returns CDR1 SGHTA and CDR2 FQGNSA. The CDR3 contains 15 residues. With 1 base removed from V and 3 bases from J, the gap between germline ends came to 12 bases. CDR3 in amino acids: CASSLVWEGYTEAFF. The CDR3 DNA reads as TGTGCCAGCAGCTTAGTTTGGGAAGGGTACACTGAAGCTTTCTTT.

The chain uses TRBV30 and TRBJ1-2, with 9 bases aligning to TRBD1. CDR3 length: 13 residues. Trimming took 0 bases from V and 5 from J; bases not matched to a gene: 1. Per the germline V gene, CDR1 is GTSNPN and CDR2 is SVGIG (reference sequence). The CDR3 sequence: CAWSVGQGYGYTF. The CDR3 nucleotides are TGTGCCTGGAGTGTGGGACAGGGATATGGCTACACCTTC. Full variable domain (rest looked up from reference TRBV30 and TRBJ1-2): SQTIHQWPATLVQPVGSPLSLECTVEGTSNPNLYWYRQAAGRGLQLLFYSVGIGQISSEVPQNLSASRPQDRQFILSSKKLLLSDSGFYLCAWSVGQGYGYTFGSGTRLTVV.

V is TRBV7-9 and J is TRBJ2-3; D call uncertain. The V gene lost 6 bases and the J gene lost 2 bases, with 6 bases spanning the gap. This CDR3 region has 12 residues. Germline V gene lookup returns CDR1 SEHNR and CDR2 FQNEAQ (reference sequence). CDR3 in DNA: TGTGCCAGCAGGGAACTCACAGATACGCAGTATTTT. Amino acids: CASRELTDTQYF.

The V gene is TRBV20-1, the J gene TRBJ1-1; no firm D call. V shed 0 bases and J shed 1 base, with 9 bases lying between them. The CDR3 has 14 residues. CDR1 and CDR2 from the germline V gene are DFQATT and SNEGSKA (reference sequence). DNA of the CDR3: TGCAGTGCTAGAGATCGACGGGGGAACACTGAAGCTTTCTTT. Translated, it gives CSARDRRGNTEAFF.

This chain connects TRBV4-3 to TRBJ1-3; no reliable D call. This CDR3 spans 13 amino acids. The germline CDR1 and CDR2 sequences are LGHNA and YSLEER. The germline V and J ends were trimmed by 0 bases and 4 bases, with 4 bases remaining between them. The CDR3, as DNA: TGCGCCAGCAGCCAAGATAGAGGAAACACCATATATTTT. This gives the protein CASSQDRGNTIYF.

V gene TRBV6-4 combines with J gene TRBJ2-3, with D unclear. This CDR3 region has 14 residues. Per germline, CDR1 MRHNA and CDR2 SNTAGT. Trimming took 0 bases from V and 2 from J, leaving 6 bases between them. This chain's CDR3 is CASSDSDATDTQYF. The CDR3 coding sequence is TGTGCCAGCAGTGACTCTGATGCCACAGATACGCAGTATTTT.

The CDR3 bases are TGCGCCAGCAGCCAAGGGACAGGCGGGAGGCCCACAGATACGCAGTATTTT. Encoded protein: CASSQGTGGRPTDTQYF. This chain connects TRBV4-1 to TRBJ2-3, with D tentatively TRBD2 (8 bases). Trimming cost V 1 base and J 2 bases, with 16 bases left between them. CDR1 MGHRA and CDR2 YSYEKL come from the germline V gene. This CDR3 is 17 amino acids long.

This clonotype was observed a handful of times. This chain links TRBV7-2 with TRBJ1-1; D may be TRBD1 (6 bases). The germline V gene has CDR1 SGHTA and CDR2 FQGNSA. This CDR3 spans 15 amino acids. Trimming took off 5 bases at V and 4 bases at J, with 17 bases between the two ends. DNA of the CDR3: TGTGCCAGCAGCGCGGGGGGGGCACAGGGCACTGAAGCTTTCTTT. Its protein product is CASSAGGAQGTEAFF.

This chain links TRBV4-2 with TRBJ1-2; the D is unclear. The CDR3 is 12 amino acids. V lost 0 bases, J lost 7 bases, and 6 bases lay in between. Germline V gene data show CDR1 as LGHNA and CDR2 as YNFKEQ. The CDR3 sequence is CASSQDMVGYTF. CDR3 bases: TGTGCCAGCAGCCAAGATATGGTTGGCTACACCTTC.

The V gene is TRBV6-2 or TRBV6-3, the J gene TRBJ1-2, with D maybe TRBD1 (6 bases). V dropped 6 bases and J dropped 4 bases, with 18 bases sitting between them. This CDR3 is built from 15 residues. The V gene's germline CDR1 is MNHEY and CDR2 SVGEGT. The CDR3 protein is CASRPQGDRVYGYTF. CDR3 DNA: TGTGCCAGCAGACCACAGGGTGATAGAGTCTATGGCTACACCTTC.

The chain uses TRBV11-3 and TRBJ2-5; the D is unclear. The germline V gene encodes CDR1 SGHNT and CDR2 YENEEA. The CDR3 loop spans 13 amino acids. V gave up 5 bases and J gave up 0 bases, with 7 bases separating them. Here the CDR3 reads CASSPPYQETQYF. CDR3 DNA sequence: TGTGCCAGCAGCCCACCGTACCAAGAGACCCAGTACTTC. Based on the CDR3 plus reference TRBV11-3 and TRBJ2-5, the full variable domain is EAGVVQSPRYKIIEKKQPVAFWCNPISGHNTLYWYLQNLGQGPELLIRYENEEAVDDSQLPKDRFSAERLKGVDSTLKIQPAELGDSAVYLCASSPPYQETQYFGPGTRLLVL.

The J gene is TRBJ1-1, the V gene TRBV20-1; D perhaps matches TRBD1 (5 bases). CDR3 length: 14 residues. Germline CDR1 and CDR2: DFQATT and SNEGSKA (reference sequence). Trimming shortened V by 1 base and J by 2 bases, and 11 bases separated the two germline ends. The CDR3, as DNA: TGCAGTGCTAGAGTACCCGGGGGAAACACTGAAGCTTTCTTT. Amino acids: CSARVPGGNTEAFF.

This clonotype was seen a handful of times. V gene TRBV7-6 combines with J gene TRBJ2-3; D unclear. This CDR3 comprises 14 residues. Trimming pared 3 bases from V and 0 bases from J, leaving 7 bases between. The germline V gene encodes CDR1 SGHVS and CDR2 FNYEAQ. CDR3 nucleotides: TGTGCCAGCAGCTTTACTCGAAGCACAGATACGCAGTATTTT. Translation: CASSFTRSTDTQYF.

This clonotype has just a few counts. The chain is built from TRBV20-1 and TRBJ1-6; D remains ambiguous. The CDR3 is made up of 15 amino acids. Germline CDR1 reads DFQATT; CDR2 reads SNEGSKA (reference sequence). The V end lost 1 base, the J end lost 0 bases, and 7 bases lay between the germline ends. The CDR3: CSARGRSSYNSPLHF. CDR3 nucleotides: TGCAGTGCTAGAGGAAGAAGCTCCTATAATTCACCCCTCCACTTT.

A few counts support this clonotype. This chain joins TRBV20-1 and TRBJ1-1; D not resolved. V lost 7 bases, J lost 3 bases, and 15 bases lay in between. Germline V lookup: CDR1 DFQATT, CDR2 SNEGSKA (reference sequence). The CDR3 totals 13 residues. CDR3 amino acids: CSGREGLDTEAFF. The CDR3 DNA reads TGCAGTGGAAGGGAGGGCTTGGACACTGAAGCTTTCTTT.